These T cell receptor beta chains were read from a single sample in a study of cytomegalovirus exposure and HLA in healthy donors. Some clones are missing from TCRdb's copy, which holds only in-frame ones; the method was immunoSEQ multiplex PCR. The sample has roughly 150,000 clones, more than 70% seen once. The source material was PBMCs. All receptors derive from a man aged 18 to 29 in good health and CMV-seropositive. Both conserved end residues are part of each CDR3. A D gene is named only where the DNA matches it firmly. The size entry is marked missing in some rows and otherwise reads once, few, many or a size class.

clone size	D gene	V gene	J gene	CDR3 DNA	CDR3 protein
NA	TRBD2	TRBV7-6	TRBJ2-1	TGTGCCGGCGGGAGGGTATCGTCTTCTGGCAATGAGCAGTTCTTC	CAGGRVSSSGNEQFF
once	NA	TRBV18	TRBJ2-1	TGTGCCAGCTTCGAAAGGGGGGGGACCTACAATGAGCAGTTCTTC	CASFERGGTYNEQFF
NA	NA	TRBV7-2	TRBJ1-1	TGTGCCAGCAGCTTATATAACACTGAAGCTTTCTTT	CASSLYNTEAFF
NA	NA	TRBV7-9	TRBJ2-1	TGTGCCAGCAGATCTACAGTTTACTCCTACAATGAGCAGTTCTTC	CASRSTVYSYNEQFF
NA	NA	TRBV2	TRBJ2-2	TGTGCCAGCAGTGCACGGGTGGTTGGGGAGCTGTTTTTT	CASSARVVGELFF
NA	TRBD1	TRBV5-5	TRBJ2-7	TGTGCCAGCAGCAACCTTAGACAGGGTTCCCGAGATGAGCAGTACTTC	CASSNLRQGSRDEQYF
NA	TRBD2	TRBV2	TRBJ2-1	TGTGCCAGCAACGGGGGGGTGGGAAATGAGCAGTTCTTC	CASNGGVGNEQFF
NA	NA	TRBV5-8	TRBJ1-2	TGTGCCAGCATCAAGGGGAGGGGAACCTGGGGGGACTATGGCTACACCTTC	CASIKGRGTWGDYGYTF
NA	NA	TRBV9	TRBJ2-5	TGTGCCAGCAGCGTAGGCGGTCAGACCCAAGAGACCCAGTACTTC	CASSVGGQTQETQYF
NA	NA	TRBV5-4	TRBJ2-1	TGTGCCTCCAGTAGGGAGGCGGGGGAGCAGTTCTTC	CASSREAGEQFF
NA	TRBD2	TRBV9	TRBJ2-3	TGTGCCAGCAGCGTTTTAGCGGGAACAGATACGCAGTATTTT	CASSVLAGTDTQYF
few	NA	TRBV11-3	TRBJ1-1	TGTGCCAGCAGCTTAGGTCAGGGGACAGCTTTCTTT	CASSLGQGTAFF
few	NA	TRBV19	TRBJ2-3	TGTGCCAGTAGTAATGGTGGGGCAGGGGAAGATACGCAGTATTTT	CASSNGGAGEDTQYF
NA	NA	TRBV6-5	TRBJ2-1	TGTGCCAGCAGAAGGACTGGTTACAATGAGCAGTTCTTC	CASRRTGYNEQFF
few	TRBD2	TRBV9	TRBJ2-7	TGTGCCAGCAGCGAGACGATGTATCCGGGAGGGCGAGAGCAGTACTTC	CASSETMYPGGREQYF
NA	TRBD2	TRBV7-9	TRBJ2-7	TGTGCCAGCAGCTTAGGTGCGGGAGTCTACGAGCAGTACTTC	CASSLGAGVYEQYF
NA	NA	TRBV19	TRBJ1-4	TGTGCCAGTAGTATTTGGGGGCAGAATTATGAAAAACTGTTTTTT	CASSIWGQNYEKLFF
NA	NA	TRBV28	TRBJ2-1	TGTGCCAGCAGTGGTTTGAGGTACAATGAGCAGTTCTTC	CASSGLRYNEQFF
NA	TRBD1	TRBV6-1	TRBJ1-2	TGTGCCAGCAGTGAATGGACAGGCCCCACATACACCTTC	CASSEWTGPTYTF
NA	NA	TRBV11-3	TRBJ1-1	TGTGCCAGCAGCCTGAGGGGAGGGACTGAAGCTTTCTTT	CASSLRGGTEAFF
NA	TRBD2	TRBV18	TRBJ2-1	TGTGCCAGCTCACCCCTCGGGGGGGCGGGAGGGCCCTACAATGAGCAGTTCTTC	CASSPLGGAGGPYNEQFF
NA	TRBD2	TRBV5-1	TRBJ2-1	TGCGCCAGCAGCTCGACTAGCCATGAGCAGTTCTTC	CASSSTSHEQFF
NA	NA	TRBV7-4	TRBJ1-4	TGTGCCAGCAGCTTAAGGTATAACAGTCGGAAACTGTTTTTT	CASSLRYNSRKLFF
NA	TRBD2	TRBV18	TRBJ2-1	TGTGCCAGCTCAGCTAGCGGGAGCCCTTACAATGAGCAGTTCTTC	CASSASGSPYNEQFF
NA	TRBD2	TRBV4-1	TRBJ2-1	TGCGCCAGCAGCCCGGGACTAGCGGGAGTCAGTGAGCAGTTCTTC	CASSPGLAGVSEQFF
few	NA	TRBV6-5	TRBJ1-4	TGTGCCAGCAGTTACTCCGGAGCAACTAATGAAAAACTGTTTTTT	CASSYSGATNEKLFF
NA	TRBD2	TRBV10-2	TRBJ2-2	TGCGCCAGCACCGGGGAGGGTGGTTCCGGGGAGCTGTTTTTT	CASTGEGGSGELFF
once	TRBD2	TRBV7-9	TRBJ2-1	TGTGCCAGCAGCGGGATAGCGGGCGTTGACAATGAGCAGTTCTTC	CASSGIAGVDNEQFF
NA	TRBD1	TRBV5-4	TRBJ1-6	TGTGCCAGCAGCTTGGGCGGGACAGGGGATTCACCCCTCCACTTT	CASSLGGTGDSPLHF
NA	NA	TRBV2	TRBJ1-1	TGTGCCAGCGGATCGGGACAGAACACTGAAGCTTTCTTT	CASGSGQNTEAFF
NA	TRBD2	TRBV5-1	TRBJ2-5	TGCGCCAGCAGCCCCGGGACTAGCACGGAGACCCAGTACTTC	CASSPGTSTETQYF
few	NA	TRBV7-9	TRBJ1-2	TGTTCCACGAGCCCTTCTAACTATGGCTACACCTTC	CSTSPSNYGYTF
NA	TRBD1	TRBV30	TRBJ1-4	TGTGCCTGGAAGGGACAGGGCCGTCCTAATGAAAAACTGTTTTTT	CAWKGQGRPNEKLFF
NA	NA	TRBV4-2	TRBJ1-2	TGTGCCAGCAGCCAAGATAGGGGGACCTTTCGGGAGGATGGCTACACCTTC	CASSQDRGTFREDGYTF
NA	TRBD2	TRBV28	TRBJ2-1	TGTGCCAGCAGTTTGCAGACTAGCGGCCTCTACAATGAGCAGTTCTTC	CASSLQTSGLYNEQFF
NA	TRBD2	TRBV7-2	TRBJ2-7	TGTGCCAGCAGCCCCCTCTGGGGCGGGGGGCCCTACGAGCAGTACTTC	CASSPLWGGGPYEQYF
NA	NA	TRBV11-3	TRBJ1-1	TGTGCCAGCAGCTTAGACGGGCGCGGGGGCGCGACTGAAGCTTTCTTT	CASSLDGRGGATEAFF
NA	TRBD1	TRBV9	TRBJ2-5	TGTGCCAGCAGCCCTGACAGGGCGGTAAAGACCCAGTACTTC	CASSPDRAVKTQYF
NA	NA	TRBV2	TRBJ1-2	TGTGCCAGCAGTGTTAGGGGCGGAGACGGCTACACCTTC	CASSVRGGDGYTF
NA	NA	TRBV18	TRBJ2-7	TGTGCCAGCTCTCAAAAAGCGGACAGAGCCCTGGGGATCGAGCAGTACTTC	CASSQKADRALGIEQYF
few	NA	TRBV18	TRBJ2-5	TGTGCCAGCTCACCACTTCCTAGCGAGTACCAAGAGACCCAGTACTTC	CASSPLPSEYQETQYF
NA	NA	TRBV19	TRBJ2-3	TGTGCCAGTAGTATAGTGAGTAGCACAGATACGCAGTATTTT	CASSIVSSTDTQYF
NA	NA	TRBV7-9	TRBJ1-2	TGTTCCAGCAGCTTAATGTGGAGCAGCTACACCTTC	CSSSLMWSSYTF
once	TRBD2	TRBV28	TRBJ2-3	TGTGCCAGCAGGCACCCGGGGGGGCGGGGCACAGATACGCAGTATTTT	CASRHPGGRGTDTQYF
few	TRBD2	TRBV6-1	TRBJ2-3	TGTGCCAGCAGTGAAGAGGCGGGAGTCGGGGATACGCAGTATTTT	CASSEEAGVGDTQYF
NA	TRBD2	TRBV7-3	TRBJ2-1	TGTGCCAGCAGCTTAGGGACTAGCAGATACAATGAGCAGTTCTTC	CASSLGTSRYNEQFF
NA	TRBD1	TRBV7-9	TRBJ1-1	TGTGCCAGCAGCTTAGTGACAGGGGAGGAAGCTTTCTTT	CASSLVTGEEAFF
NA	NA	TRBV21-1	TRBJ2-7	TGTGCCAGCAGCAAAAGGATAGCGGGGGCAACCTACGAGCAGTACTTC	CASSKRIAGATYEQYF
few	NA	TRBV13	TRBJ2-3	TGTGCCAGCAGCCACAAGGCGGGTGCTAGCACAGATACGCAGTATTTT	CASSHKAGASTDTQYF
NA	TRBD1	TRBV6-6	TRBJ1-5	TGTGCCAGCAGGAAGGGACAGCGCAATCAGCCCCAGCATTTT	CASRKGQRNQPQHF
NA	NA	TRBV2	TRBJ1-1	TGTGCCAGCAGTTTTGACTGGAACACTGAAGCTTTCTTT	CASSFDWNTEAFF